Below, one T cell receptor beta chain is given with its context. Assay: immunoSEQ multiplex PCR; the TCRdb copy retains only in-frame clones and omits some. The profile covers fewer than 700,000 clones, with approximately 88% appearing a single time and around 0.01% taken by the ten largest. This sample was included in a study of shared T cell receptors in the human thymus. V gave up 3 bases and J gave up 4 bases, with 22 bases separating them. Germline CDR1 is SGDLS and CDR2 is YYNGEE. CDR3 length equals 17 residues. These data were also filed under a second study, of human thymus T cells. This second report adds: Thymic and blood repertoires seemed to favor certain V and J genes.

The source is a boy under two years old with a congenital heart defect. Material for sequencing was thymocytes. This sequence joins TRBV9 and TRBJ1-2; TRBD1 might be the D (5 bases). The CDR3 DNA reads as TGTGCCAGCAGCGGTACAGAAAGCGGGGGAGTTGGCTATGGCTACACCTTC. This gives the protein CASSGTESGGVGYGYTF.